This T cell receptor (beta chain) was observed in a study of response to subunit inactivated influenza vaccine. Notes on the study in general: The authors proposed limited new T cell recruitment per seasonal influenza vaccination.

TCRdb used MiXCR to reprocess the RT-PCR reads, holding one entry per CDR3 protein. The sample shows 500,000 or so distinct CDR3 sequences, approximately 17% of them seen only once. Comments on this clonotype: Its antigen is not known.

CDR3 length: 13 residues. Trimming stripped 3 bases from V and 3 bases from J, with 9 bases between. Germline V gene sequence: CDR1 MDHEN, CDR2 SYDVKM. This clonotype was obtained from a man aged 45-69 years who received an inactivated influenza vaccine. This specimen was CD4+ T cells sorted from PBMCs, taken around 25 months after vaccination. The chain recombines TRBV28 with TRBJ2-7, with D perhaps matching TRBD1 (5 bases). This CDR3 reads CASSLTAFYEQYF. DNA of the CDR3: TGTGCCAGCAGTTTGACAGCCTTCTACGAGCAGTACTTC.